A single sample gave rise to the 8 T cell receptor beta chains below, sequenced in a study of T cell responses to AZD1222 COVID-19 vaccine (dated by TCRdb to the early 2020s). The method was the immunoSEQ multiplex PCR assay. Imported from immuneACCESS, the table was reduced by TCRdb to in-frame sequences with V and J called. These copies leave out some clones; in studies compared against another copy, an unresolved V gene accounts for under half, and the cause of the remainder is not known. The sample table contains some 89,000 clones; only one count was recorded for roughly 87% of them. The top ten clonotypes cover around 2% of the sample. Explained via the paper, the time point label denotes: baseline before first vaccination. The material sequenced was peripheral blood, taken on day 0 of AZD1222 vaccination. The receptor source for this set is an adult in good health.

V and J are TRBV5-1 and TRBJ2-1; D is possibly TRBD1 or TRBD2 (6 bases each). This CDR3 has 13 residues. Germline assignment: CDR1 SGHRS and CDR2 YFSETQ. The V end was cut by 4 bases, the J end by 10 bases, with 15 bases between. The CDR3 reads CASSLPGAPEQFF. The CDR3 DNA sequence: TGCGCCAGCAGCCTCCCGGGGGCCCCAGAGCAGTTCTTC. The entire variable domain, with the rest obtained from reference TRBV5-1 and TRBJ2-1, is as follows: KAGVTQTPRYLIKTRGQQVTLSCSPISGHRSVSWYQQTPGQGLQFLFEYFSETQRNKGNFPGRFSGRQFSNSRSEMNVSTLELGDSALYLCASSLPGAPEQFFGPGTRLTVL.

The chain recombines TRBV10-3 with TRBJ2-1; D is unresolved. From germline, CDR1 is ENHRY and CDR2 SYGVKD. V shed 4 bases and J shed 0 bases, with 10 bases lying between them. This CDR3 contains 15 residues. The CDR3 coding sequence is TGTGCCATCAGTGGAGAATTGGGCTCCTACAATGAGCAGTTCTTC. The encoded protein is CAISGELGSYNEQFF.

The chain carries TRBV5-1 and TRBJ1-1; possibly TRBD1 for D (6 bases). The CDR3 sequence is 16 residues long. Per germline, CDR1 SGHRS and CDR2 YFSETQ. V lost 1 base and J lost 1, with 14 bases in between. The CDR3 DNA sequence: TGCGCCAGCAGCTTGTCCCGACAGGTCCCGAACACTGAAGCTTTCTTT. This gives the protein CASSLSRQVPNTEAFF. Together with reference TRBV5-1 and TRBJ1-1, the CDR3 gives the full variable domain: KAGVTQTPRYLIKTRGQQVTLSCSPISGHRSVSWYQQTPGQGLQFLFEYFSETQRNKGNFPGRFSGRQFSNSRSEMNVSTLELGDSALYLCASSLSRQVPNTEAFFGQGTRLTVV.

This chain uses TRBV6-5 with TRBJ2-5; 7 positions match TRBD1. Unmatched junction bases numbered 1, after V lost 0 bases and J lost 0 bases. The CDR3 covers 15 residues. CDR1 is MNHEY and CDR2 is SVGAGI in the germline V gene. The CDR3 reads CASSYSGQNQETQYF. The CDR3 DNA reads TGTGCCAGCAGTTACTCGGGACAGAACCAAGAGACCCAGTACTTC.

The chain carries TRBV11-2 and TRBJ2-1; the match to TRBD2 covers 13 bases. With 7 bases clipped from V and 5 bases from J, the junction kept 8 bases outside the gene matches. Germline V gene lookup returns CDR1 SGHAT and CDR2 FQNNGV. CDR3 length equals 16 residues. The DNA for the CDR3 is TGTGCCAGCACCAGGACTAGCGGGAGTTTAAACAATGAGCAGTTCTTC. It translates to CASTRTSGSLNNEQFF. Variable domain in full (rest from reference TRBV11-2 and TRBJ2-1): EAGVAQSPRYKIIEKRQSVAFWCNPISGHATLYWYQQILGQGPKLLIQFQNNGVVDDSQLPKDRFSAERLKGVDSTLKIQPAKLEDSAVYLCASTRTSGSLNNEQFFGPGTRLTVL.

This chain links TRBV4-1 with TRBJ2-1; possible D gene TRBD1, 6 bases. The CDR3 runs to 13 residues. Per the germline V gene, CDR1 is MGHRA and CDR2 is YSYEKL. Trimming pared 4 bases from V and 5 bases from J, leaving 9 bases between. CDR3 region: CASSLGQDNEQFF. In DNA form, the CDR3 reads TGCGCCAGCAGCCTGGGACAAGACAATGAGCAGTTCTTC.

The chain carries TRBV5-4 and TRBJ1-1, with 11 bases fitting TRBD1. The V gene end was trimmed by 3 bases and the J gene end by 3 bases; junction bases not matched to a gene: 13. In germline, CDR1 is SGHNT, CDR2 YYREEE (reference sequence). This CDR3 region has 18 residues. This CDR3 reads CASSSGQGVLKGDTEAFF. CDR3 coding DNA: TGTGCCAGCAGCTCGGGACAGGGGGTTTTAAAAGGAGACACTGAAGCTTTCTTT.

The chain recombines TRBV20-1 with TRBJ1-3; D gene uncertain. V was cut by 5 bases and J by 3 bases, with 5 bases left in between. CDR1 and CDR2 (germline): DFQATT, SNEGSKA (reference sequence). The CDR3 sequence is 11 residues long. The CDR3 DNA sequence: TGCAGTGCTGTCCATGGAAACACCATATATTTT. Translating gives CSAVHGNTIYF.